These T cell receptor beta chains were read from a single sample in a study of blood T cell repertoires in COVID-19. Method: immunoSEQ multiplex PCR; TCRdb's copy keeps in-frame clones and lacks some. The sample records 450,000 to 500,000 clones, roughly nine tenths being singletons. Sequencing used PBMCs or T cells enriched from blood (not recorded which). All receptors come from a woman in her sixties who had recovered from COVID-19. Each CDR3 is given with its conserved first and last residue. A D gene is named only where the DNA matches it firmly. A row's size may be missing; if present it is once, few, many or a size class.

d_call: -
clone_size: -
j_call: TRBJ2-1
v_call: TRBV27
cdr3_nt: TGTGCCAGCAGTTTATACAGGGTATCGGGCTACAATGAGCAGTTCTTC
cdr3_aa: CASSLYRVSGYNEQFF

d_call: TRBD2
clone_size: -
j_call: TRBJ2-1
v_call: TRBV5-1
cdr3_nt: TGCGCCAGCAGCTTGGTGACTAGCGGGGGGGCCAGTAATGAGCAGTTCTTC
cdr3_aa: CASSLVTSGGASNEQFF

d_call: -
clone_size: -
j_call: TRBJ2-1
v_call: TRBV5-1
cdr3_nt: TGCGCCAGCAGCCCCATCCCCGGGGACAATGAGCAGTTCTTC
cdr3_aa: CASSPIPGDNEQFF

d_call: TRBD1
clone_size: -
j_call: TRBJ1-4
v_call: TRBV29-1
cdr3_nt: TGCAGCGCCAGACAGGGGGCAGGGACTAATGAAAAACTGTTTTTT
cdr3_aa: CSARQGAGTNEKLFF

d_call: -
clone_size: -
j_call: TRBJ2-1
v_call: TRBV5-1
cdr3_nt: TGCGCCAGCAGCAGGGCCGGGGTTAACTACAATGAGCAGTTCTTC
cdr3_aa: CASSRAGVNYNEQFF

d_call: -
clone_size: few
j_call: TRBJ1-1
v_call: TRBV29-1
cdr3_nt: TGCAGCGTTGAGTCGTGGGGGCGCAAGGGCACTGAAGCTTTCTTT
cdr3_aa: CSVESWGRKGTEAFF

d_call: TRBD1
clone_size: -
j_call: TRBJ1-1
v_call: TRBV2
cdr3_nt: TGTGCCAGCATCCTTGACGGACAGGGGGCCTCTGAAGCTTTCTTT
cdr3_aa: CASILDGQGASEAFF

d_call: TRBD1
clone_size: -
j_call: TRBJ2-4
v_call: TRBV18
cdr3_nt: TGTGCCAGCTCACTGACAGGGGCCGGGGAATTGATTCAGTACTTC
cdr3_aa: CASSLTGAGELIQYF

d_call: TRBD1
clone_size: -
j_call: TRBJ1-1
v_call: TRBV5-1
cdr3_nt: TGCGCCAGCAGCCTGGGGGGCGGACAGGGCTTTTTTCAATTT
cdr3_aa: CASSLGGGQGFFQF

d_call: TRBD2
clone_size: once
j_call: TRBJ2-3
v_call: TRBV19
cdr3_nt: TGTGCCAGTAGTACGGGGGGGGTCGGGGATACGCAGTATTTT
cdr3_aa: CASSTGGVGDTQYF

d_call: -
clone_size: -
j_call: TRBJ2-5
v_call: TRBV6-1
cdr3_nt: TGTGCCAGCAGTGAAGCAGATGGGGGGGGCTCAGGGACCCAGTACTTC
cdr3_aa: CASSEADGGGSGTQYF

d_call: -
clone_size: -
j_call: TRBJ1-2
v_call: TRBV4-1
cdr3_nt: TGCGCCAGCAGCCAAGCGCAGGGAAATAACTATGGCTACACCTTC
cdr3_aa: CASSQAQGNNYGYTF

d_call: TRBD2
clone_size: once
j_call: TRBJ2-5
v_call: TRBV19
cdr3_nt: TGTGCCAGTAGTATAGACCTACTAGCGGGGGTGGCCCAGTACTTC
cdr3_aa: CASSIDLLAGVAQYF

d_call: -
clone_size: -
j_call: TRBJ2-2
v_call: TRBV24-1
cdr3_nt: TGTGCCACCAGTGATGTGGACATGCTGGGGGAGCTGTTTTTT
cdr3_aa: CATSDVDMLGELFF

d_call: -
clone_size: -
j_call: TRBJ2-7
v_call: TRBV11-3
cdr3_nt: TGTGCCAGCAGCCCGACCGCGGGGCCAACCTACGAGCAGTACTTC
cdr3_aa: CASSPTAGPTYEQYF

d_call: TRBD2
clone_size: -
j_call: TRBJ2-3
v_call: TRBV9
cdr3_nt: TGTGCCAGCAGCCATGGGACTAGCGGGGGCAACACAGATACGCAGTATTTT
cdr3_aa: CASSHGTSGGNTDTQYF

d_call: TRBD2
clone_size: -
j_call: TRBJ2-1
v_call: TRBV7-8
cdr3_nt: TGTGCCAGCAGCGCAACTAGCGGGGGGCCTTTCAGTGAGCAGTTCTTC
cdr3_aa: CASSATSGGPFSEQFF

d_call: TRBD2
clone_size: -
j_call: TRBJ2-7
v_call: TRBV5-5
cdr3_nt: TGTGCCAGCAGCTTGGCTAGCGGCTACGAGCAGTACTTC
cdr3_aa: CASSLASGYEQYF

d_call: -
clone_size: -
j_call: TRBJ2-2
v_call: TRBV2
cdr3_nt: TGTGCCAGCAGTGAATCCGGCACCGGGGAGCTGTTTTTT
cdr3_aa: CASSESGTGELFF

d_call: -
clone_size: -
j_call: TRBJ1-1
v_call: TRBV7-9
cdr3_nt: TGTGCCACGCCCAGGGGGAACACTGAAGCTTTCTTT
cdr3_aa: CATPRGNTEAFF

d_call: -
clone_size: -
j_call: TRBJ2-2
v_call: TRBV4-2
cdr3_nt: TGTGCCAGCAGCCAGGAACTAGATCCCGGGGAGCTGTTTTTT
cdr3_aa: CASSQELDPGELFF

d_call: TRBD1
clone_size: -
j_call: TRBJ1-6
v_call: TRBV5-1
cdr3_nt: TGCGCCAGCAGCTCCATTGGGGGACAGGGGAATTCACCCCTCCACTTT
cdr3_aa: CASSSIGGQGNSPLHF

d_call: TRBD1
clone_size: -
j_call: TRBJ1-6
v_call: TRBV27
cdr3_nt: TGTGCCAGCAGTTACGGACAGGGAAATTCACCCCTCCACTTT
cdr3_aa: CASSYGQGNSPLHF

d_call: TRBD1
clone_size: -
j_call: TRBJ1-2
v_call: TRBV4-1
cdr3_nt: TGCGCCAGCAGCCCCCAGACAGGGAGCTATGGCTACACCTTC
cdr3_aa: CASSPQTGSYGYTF

d_call: TRBD1
clone_size: -
j_call: TRBJ1-2
v_call: TRBV30
cdr3_nt: TGTGCCTGGAGTGTATACAGGGGAGGTGTTGGCTACACCTTC
cdr3_aa: CAWSVYRGGVGYTF

d_call: -
clone_size: -
j_call: TRBJ2-1
v_call: TRBV6-2/TRBV6-3
cdr3_nt: TGTGCCAGCAGTCGCGGGCACAATGAGCAGTTCTTC
cdr3_aa: CASSRGHNEQFF

d_call: TRBD1
clone_size: once
j_call: TRBJ1-5
v_call: TRBV7-2
cdr3_nt: TGTGCCAGCAGATCCGGGACAGGGATTTGGGTGAATCAGCCCCAGCATTTT
cdr3_aa: CASRSGTGIWVNQPQHF

d_call: TRBD1
clone_size: -
j_call: TRBJ1-6
v_call: TRBV3-1/TRBV3-2
cdr3_nt: TGTGCCAGCAGCCAACTGGCAGGGGGATTGAGGAATTCACCCCTCCACTTT
cdr3_aa: CASSQLAGGLRNSPLHF

d_call: -
clone_size: -
j_call: TRBJ1-2
v_call: TRBV5-1
cdr3_nt: TGCGCCAGCAGGGCCGGGTTAAGTACAAACTATGGCTACACCTTC
cdr3_aa: CASRAGLSTNYGYTF

d_call: TRBD1
clone_size: -
j_call: TRBJ1-6
v_call: TRBV3-1/TRBV3-2
cdr3_nt: TGTGCCAGCAGCCAAGCTGGGACAGTGGGTTCACCCCTCCACTTT
cdr3_aa: CASSQAGTVGSPLHF

d_call: TRBD1
clone_size: -
j_call: TRBJ2-3
v_call: TRBV10-3
cdr3_nt: TGTGCCATCAGACAGGGGGCAGATACGCAGTATTTT
cdr3_aa: CAIRQGADTQYF

d_call: -
clone_size: -
j_call: TRBJ2-1
v_call: TRBV2
cdr3_nt: TGTGCCAGCCCAAGGGGTACAGGAGCCCCCAATGAGCAGTTCTTC
cdr3_aa: CASPRGTGAPNEQFF

d_call: -
clone_size: -
j_call: TRBJ1-4
v_call: TRBV3-1/TRBV3-2
cdr3_nt: TGTGCCAGCAGCCAAGAGAGCGAAAAACTGTTTTTT
cdr3_aa: CASSQESEKLFF

d_call: TRBD2
clone_size: -
j_call: TRBJ2-1
v_call: TRBV2
cdr3_nt: TGTGCCAGCAGTGGCGGACTAGAGTACAATGAGCAGTTCTTC
cdr3_aa: CASSGGLEYNEQFF

d_call: -
clone_size: -
j_call: TRBJ1-5
v_call: TRBV6-7
cdr3_nt: TGTGCCAGCAGTTACTCGAAGGTCGGGGTCGACAATCAGCCCCAGCATTTT
cdr3_aa: CASSYSKVGVDNQPQHF

d_call: TRBD2
clone_size: -
j_call: TRBJ2-2
v_call: TRBV10-3
cdr3_nt: TGTGCCATCAGTGGCGGGGGGCAGGGCACCGGGGAGCTGTTTTTT
cdr3_aa: CAISGGGQGTGELFF

d_call: -
clone_size: -
j_call: TRBJ2-1
v_call: TRBV30
cdr3_nt: TGTGCCTGGACGGGGGTGGAGGGGCTCTACAATGAGCAGTTCTTC
cdr3_aa: CAWTGVEGLYNEQFF

d_call: TRBD2
clone_size: -
j_call: TRBJ2-7
v_call: TRBV6-1
cdr3_nt: TGTGCCAGCAGTTTACGGACTAGCGGGGGTTACGAGCAGTACTTC
cdr3_aa: CASSLRTSGGYEQYF

d_call: TRBD1
clone_size: -
j_call: TRBJ1-2
v_call: TRBV6-1
cdr3_nt: TGTGCCAGCAGTGAAGACGGCAGGGGGCTTCTTGGCTACACCTTC
cdr3_aa: CASSEDGRGLLGYTF

d_call: TRBD1
clone_size: -
j_call: TRBJ1-4
v_call: TRBV10-1
cdr3_nt: TGCGCCAGCAGTGCCGGGACAGGCCTCCGAGGTGAAAAACTGTTTTTT
cdr3_aa: CASSAGTGLRGEKLFF

d_call: -
clone_size: -
j_call: TRBJ2-5
v_call: TRBV5-4
cdr3_nt: TGTGCCAGCAGCTTATCCCGGGGATCTCAAGAGACCCAGTACTTC
cdr3_aa: CASSLSRGSQETQYF

d_call: -
clone_size: -
j_call: TRBJ2-5
v_call: TRBV27
cdr3_nt: TGTGCCAGCAGTTCGAGGGGGCAAGAGACCCAGTACTTC
cdr3_aa: CASSSRGQETQYF

d_call: -
clone_size: once
j_call: TRBJ1-1
v_call: TRBV27
cdr3_nt: TGTGCCAGCAGTTTACTCGGTGGTGAAGCTTTCTTT
cdr3_aa: CASSLLGGEAFF

d_call: TRBD1
clone_size: -
j_call: TRBJ1-2
v_call: TRBV12-3/TRBV12-4
cdr3_nt: TGTGCCAGCAGTTTAAGGGGGCGCGATGGCTACACCTTC
cdr3_aa: CASSLRGRDGYTF

d_call: -
clone_size: -
j_call: TRBJ1-2
v_call: TRBV5-1
cdr3_nt: TGCGCCAGCAGCTCTGGAGGGACTGACTATGGCTACACCTTC
cdr3_aa: CASSSGGTDYGYTF

d_call: -
clone_size: -
j_call: TRBJ2-3
v_call: TRBV3-1/TRBV3-2
cdr3_nt: TGTGCCAGCAGCCAAGATTGGGGGCGGACTTACGTAGATACGCAGTATTTT
cdr3_aa: CASSQDWGRTYVDTQYF

d_call: -
clone_size: -
j_call: TRBJ1-2
v_call: TRBV12-5
cdr3_nt: TGTGCTAGTGCCTTGGTGGCAGGGTACGGCTACACCTTC
cdr3_aa: CASALVAGYGYTF

d_call: -
clone_size: -
j_call: TRBJ2-1
v_call: TRBV30
cdr3_nt: TGTGCCTGCCGGAGAACCCTCTACAATGAGCAGTTCTTC
cdr3_aa: CACRRTLYNEQFF

d_call: -
clone_size: -
j_call: TRBJ1-1
v_call: TRBV3-1/TRBV3-2
cdr3_nt: TGTGCCAGCAGCCAAGGGTCCGGTATGAACACTGAAGCTTTCTTT
cdr3_aa: CASSQGSGMNTEAFF

d_call: -
clone_size: -
j_call: TRBJ1-1
v_call: TRBV2
cdr3_nt: TGTGCCAGCAGTGGACAGGCCAACACTGAAGCTTTCTTT
cdr3_aa: CASSGQANTEAFF

d_call: TRBD1
clone_size: -
j_call: TRBJ1-2
v_call: TRBV24-1
cdr3_nt: TGTGCCACCAGTGATTGGGACAGCGCTTATGGCTACACCTTC
cdr3_aa: CATSDWDSAYGYTF

d_call: -
clone_size: -
j_call: TRBJ2-7
v_call: TRBV24-1
cdr3_nt: TGTGCCACCAGTGAAGCAGGCTACGAGCAGTACTTC
cdr3_aa: CATSEAGYEQYF

d_call: -
clone_size: -
j_call: TRBJ2-3
v_call: TRBV7-2
cdr3_nt: TGTGCCAGCAGCTTACCACACCGGGTGAGCACAGATACGCAGTATTTT
cdr3_aa: CASSLPHRVSTDTQYF

d_call: -
clone_size: -
j_call: TRBJ1-6
v_call: TRBV30
cdr3_nt: TGTGCCTGGAGGGTGCCGGACATCGGATCACCCCTCCACTTT
cdr3_aa: CAWRVPDIGSPLHF

d_call: TRBD2
clone_size: -
j_call: TRBJ2-1
v_call: TRBV6-2/TRBV6-3
cdr3_nt: TGTGCCAGCAGTCATAGCGGGGGGAGCTACAATGAGCAGTTCTTC
cdr3_aa: CASSHSGGSYNEQFF

d_call: TRBD1
clone_size: -
j_call: TRBJ2-7
v_call: TRBV5-1
cdr3_nt: TGCGCCAGCAGCTTCGGGACAGGGGTCCGTGAGCAGTACTTC
cdr3_aa: CASSFGTGVREQYF

d_call: -
clone_size: -
j_call: TRBJ1-2
v_call: TRBV14
cdr3_nt: TGTGCCAGCAGCCAAGAACATAACTATGGCTACACCTTC
cdr3_aa: CASSQEHNYGYTF

d_call: TRBD2
clone_size: -
j_call: TRBJ2-5
v_call: TRBV9
cdr3_nt: TGTGCCAGCAGCGTAGGGGTAGCGGGGGTCGGAGAGACCCAGTACTTC
cdr3_aa: CASSVGVAGVGETQYF

d_call: -
clone_size: -
j_call: TRBJ2-5
v_call: TRBV29-1
cdr3_nt: TGCAGCGTTTACCGGGGGTCAGAGACCCAGTACTTC
cdr3_aa: CSVYRGSETQYF